What follows are 14 T cell receptor beta chains derived from one specimen sequenced in a study of control samples from healthy donors and cancer patients. TCRdb's copy holds only in-frame clones and misses some; the assay was immunoSEQ multiplex PCR. The repertoire holds around 94,000 clones, with about 91% as singletons. The sequenced material came from blood. These receptors were taken from a woman between 18 and 30 years old in good health.

This clone has just one count. The V gene is TRBV27, the J gene TRBJ1-6; D is ambiguous. The CDR3 sequence is 14 residues long. Germline V gene data show CDR1 as MNHEY and CDR2 as SMNVEV (reference sequence). V dropped 6 bases and J dropped 6 bases, with 12 bases sitting between them. In nucleotides, the CDR3 is TGTGCCAGCAGCTTCGCTTTAGGTAATTCACCCCTCCACTTT. Residues: CASSFALGNSPLHF.

This clone was counted once. The rearrangement links TRBV5-6 to TRBJ2-5; no reliable D call. This CDR3 is built from 15 residues. Germline CDR1 and CDR2: SGHDT and YYEEEE. V lost 0 bases and J lost 2, with 11 bases in between. The CDR3 spells CASSLDEVSQETQYF. The CDR3 DNA sequence: TGTGCCAGCAGCTTGGATGAGGTCTCACAAGAGACCCAGTACTTC. The variable domain in full, completed from reference TRBV5-6 and TRBJ2-5, reads DAGVTQSPTHLIKTRGQQVTLRCSPKSGHDTVSWYQQALGQGPQFIFQYYEEEERQRGNFPDRFSGHQFPNYSSELNVNALLLGDSALYLCASSLDEVSQETQYFGPGTRLLVL.

The chain is built from TRBV4-3 and TRBJ1-1; possible D gene TRBD1, 5 bases. The germline V gene has CDR1 LGHNA and CDR2 YSLEER. V was pared by 0 bases and J by 1 base, with 6 bases between. The CDR3 contains 14 residues. For the CDR3, the DNA is TGCGCCAGCAGCCAAGACCAGGGGAACACTGAAGCTTTCTTT. Translated, it gives CASSQDQGNTEAFF.

The chain has TRBV19 and TRBJ2-7; the match to TRBD2 covers 10 bases. CDR1 is LNHDA and CDR2 is SQIVND in the germline V gene (reference sequence). The J segment lost 4 bases and the V segment lost 5 bases, leaving 14 bases of the junction unmatched. The CDR3 loop spans 17 amino acids. The CDR3 loop is CASSARGLAGVRYEQYF. The CDR3 DNA reads as TGTGCCAGTAGTGCGAGGGGGCTAGCGGGAGTTCGGTACGAGCAGTACTTC.

The chain joins TRBV11-3 to TRBJ1-2; TRBD1 matches 9 bases. The CDR3 contains 17 residues. Per germline, CDR1 SGHNT and CDR2 YENEEA. After removal of 5 bases from V and 4 bases from J, the junction contained 14 bases not matched to a gene. Written as DNA, the CDR3 is TGTGCCAGCAGCGGGAAGGACAGGGGAAAAGGCCCCTATGGCTACACCTTC. This sequence encodes CASSGKDRGKGPYGYTF.

V is TRBV6-5 and J is TRBJ1-2, with 7 bases fitting TRBD1. The trim removed 6 bases at V and 4 bases at J, leaving 5 bases unmatched. The CDR3 is 13 residues long. Germline CDR1 is MNHEY and CDR2 is SVGAGI. The CDR3 DNA reads TGTGCCAGCAGCCGGGACAGCACCTATGGCTACACCTTC. Translating gives CASSRDSTYGYTF.

The chain carries TRBV12-3 or TRBV12-4 and TRBJ1-5; D gene unclear. The CDR3 totals 12 residues. The V and J ends lost 3 bases and 11 bases respectively, with 11 bases between them. CDR3 loop: CASSFIWEAQHF. DNA of the CDR3: TGTGCCAGCAGTTTTATATGGGAGGCCCAGCATTTT.

This rearrangement joins TRBV2 to TRBJ1-4; 9 nucleotides line up with TRBD1. CDR1 is SNHLY, CDR2 FYNNEI, per germline. This CDR3 has 14 residues. The V gene end was trimmed by 4 bases and the J gene end by 8 bases; junction bases not matched to a gene: 5. Here the CDR3 DNA reads TGTGCCAGCAGTGGACAGGGGGGTTTGGAAAAACTGTTTTTT. This encodes CASSGQGGLEKLFF.

The chain carries TRBV28 and TRBJ1-1; a weak D match, TRBD1 (5 bases). The germline V and J ends were trimmed by 3 bases and 3 bases, with 26 bases remaining between them. The CDR3 is 19 amino acids. The germline V gene encodes CDR1 MDHEN and CDR2 SYDVKM. The CDR3 region is CASSFITRGGIAGDTEAFF. Written as DNA, the CDR3 is TGTGCCAGCAGTTTTATAACTCGGGGGGGGATAGCTGGAGACACTGAAGCTTTCTTT.

About this clone: Other DNA variants within this sample encode the same CDR3. The genes are TRBV5-5 and TRBJ1-5; D may be TRBD1 (6 bases). The germline CDR1 and CDR2 sequences are SGHKS and YYEKEE (reference sequence). The V gene lost 3 bases and the J gene lost 7 bases, with 17 bases spanning the gap. The CDR3 is made up of 15 amino acids. This CDR3 reads CASSWGAGEGQPQHF. Written as DNA, the CDR3 is TGTGCCAGCAGCTGGGGGGCCGGGGAGGGGCAGCCCCAGCATTTT.

The V and J genes are TRBV18 and TRBJ2-7; D is possibly TRBD1 (6 bases). This CDR3 spans 12 amino acids. CDR1 is KGHSH and CDR2 is LQKENI in the germline V gene. The V gene lost 5 bases and the J gene lost 3 bases, with 8 bases spanning the gap. The CDR3 coding sequence is TGTGCCAGCTCATCGGACAGCTACGAGCAGTACTTC. This gives the protein CASSSDSYEQYF.

The V and J genes are TRBV29-1 and TRBJ1-1, with D hard to call. Germline CDR1 SQVTM, CDR2 ANQGSEA. V was trimmed by 4 bases and J by 0 bases, leaving 9 bases between them. The CDR3 has 13 amino acids. CDR3 DNA: TGCAGCGTTGTTAGGGCTTTGAACACTGAAGCTTTCTTT. Translating it yields CSVVRALNTEAFF.

The genes are TRBV7-2 and TRBJ2-1, with 8 bases that match TRBD2. The ends lost 1 base at V and 3 bases at J; junction bases unmatched: 5. Germline V lookup: CDR1 SGHTA, CDR2 FQGNSA. The CDR3 has 16 amino acids. The CDR3 nucleotides read TGTGCCAGCAGCTTAGACCGGCTAGCGGGCTACAATGAGCAGTTCTTC. It encodes CASSLDRLAGYNEQFF. Supplemented by reference TRBV7-2 and TRBJ2-1, the full variable domain reads GAGVSQSPSNKVTEKGKDVELRCDPISGHTALYWYRQSLGQGLEFLIYFQGNSAPDKSGLPSDRFSAERTGGSVSTLTIQRTQQEDSAVYLCASSLDRLAGYNEQFFGPGTRLTVL.

The chain joins TRBV19 to TRBJ2-2; D gene ambiguous. Deletions cut 1 base from V and 4 bases from J, with 7 bases between. The CDR3 totals 14 residues. The germline V gene encodes CDR1 LNHDA and CDR2 SQIVND (reference sequence). Here the CDR3 reads CASSIGLGTGELFF. In DNA form, the CDR3 reads TGTGCCAGTAGTATAGGGTTGGGCACCGGGGAGCTGTTTTTT.